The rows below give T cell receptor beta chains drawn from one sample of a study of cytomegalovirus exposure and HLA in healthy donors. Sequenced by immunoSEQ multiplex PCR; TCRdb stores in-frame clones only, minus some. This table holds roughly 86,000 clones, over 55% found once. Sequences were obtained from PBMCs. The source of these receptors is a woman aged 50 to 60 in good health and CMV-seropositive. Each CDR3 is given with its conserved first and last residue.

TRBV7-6,CASRNSMNTEAFF
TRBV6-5,CASTPRRQGNTEAFF
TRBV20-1,CTTGGNTEAFF
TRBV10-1,CASSATLTGELFF
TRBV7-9,CASSLVSGALNQPQHF
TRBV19,CASSMQGSNQPQHF
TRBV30,CAWSVQGATEAFF
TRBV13,CASTQVGSSNYGYTF
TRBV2,CASSERASAQHF
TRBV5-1,CASSWETGELFF
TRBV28,CASSRRSHEQYF
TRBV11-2,CASTFSWGGNTYEQYF
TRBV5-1,CASSPLTSGGQETQYF
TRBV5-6,CASSLTGTGANVLTF
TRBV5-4,CASSSQGAQETQYF
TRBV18,CASSPSDRAEKLFF
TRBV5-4,CASSGQSSGNTIYF
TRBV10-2,CASSEGIAGAPYNEQFF
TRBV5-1,CASSPRTDNTEAFF
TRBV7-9,CASSPGQGGYTF
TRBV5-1,CASSFTGTSEAFF
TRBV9,CASSVGQGALLTNEKLFF
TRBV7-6,CASSFMMGLAGFNEQFF
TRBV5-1,CASRTGQTSTDTQYF
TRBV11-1,CASSLGSGDTDTQYF
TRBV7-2,CASSLGAGGASGELFF
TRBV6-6,CASSYWAGGLDEQFF
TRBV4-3,CASSQDWERERVMNTEAFF
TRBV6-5,CASRPQGALNQPQHF
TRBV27,CASSPGLAGIEQYF
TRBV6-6,CASSWRVMREQYF
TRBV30,CAWSPPLGGPNEKLFF
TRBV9,CASSAQGAMNTEAFF
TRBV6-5,CASSPRYTEAFF
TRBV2,CASSGAWAHTF
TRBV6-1,CASSVRQGGPTDTQYF
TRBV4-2,CASSQVAGGNTEAFF
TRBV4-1,CASSQDTGLNYGYTF
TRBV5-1,CASSGGASDTDTQYF